These 17 T cell receptor beta chains were sequenced from one sample in a study of shared clonotypes between healthy human individuals. The protocol was immunoSEQ multiplex PCR, while the TCRdb copy is restricted to in-frame clones and leaves out a portion. The sample carries 1.6 million or so clones, around 98.5% recorded once. The sample taken for sequencing was naive CD4+ T cells sorted from blood. Subset indicated: CD45RA+ positively selected. These receptors came from a man between 25 and 39 years old in good health.

The CDR3 loop is CASSVRLTGEQYF. The CDR3 region has the DNA TGTGCCAGCAGCGTGAGACTCACGGGCGAGCAGTACTTC. This chain connects TRBV9 to TRBJ2-7; D gene uncertain. Trimming left V 2 bases short and J 6 bases short, with 12 bases between. Germline V lookup: CDR1 SGDLS, CDR2 YYNGEE. This CDR3 contains 13 residues.

This chain links TRBV10-3 with TRBJ1-3; D remains ambiguous. The CDR3 length is 13 residues. CDR1 ENHRY and CDR2 SYGVKD come from the germline V gene. The germline V and J ends were trimmed by 3 bases and 0 bases, with 3 bases remaining between them. CDR3 DNA: TGTGCCATCAGTGATTTCTCTGGAAACACCATATATTTT. Residues: CAISDFSGNTIYF.

This chain joins TRBV27 and TRBJ2-5, with D hard to call. The length of the CDR3 is 12 residues. Trimming stripped 5 bases from V and 6 bases from J, with 10 bases between. CDR1 is MNHEY, CDR2 SMNVEV, per germline (reference sequence). In nucleotides, the CDR3 is TGTGCCAGCAGTATGCGCGGACAGACCCAGTACTTC. Amino acids: CASSMRGQTQYF.

The chain combines TRBV29-1 with TRBJ2-3; 7 positions agree with TRBD1. The CDR3 contains 14 residues. CDR1 SQVTM and CDR2 ANQGSEA come from the germline V gene. J gave up 1 base and V 4 bases, and 5 bases lay outside the gene matches. For the CDR3, the DNA is TGCAGCGTTGGCCAGGGGGATGGCACAGATACGCAGTATTTT. It translates to CSVGQGDGTDTQYF.

This clone was seen just once. The chain links TRBV5-4 to TRBJ2-1; D not certain. This CDR3 is 11 amino acids long. The V gene's germline CDR1 is SGHNT and CDR2 YYREEE (reference sequence). Deletions cut 5 bases from V and 13 bases from J, with 13 bases between. The CDR3: CASSVGSTQFF. CDR3 DNA sequence: TGTGCCAGCAGTGTGGGGTCTACTCAGTTCTTC.

The V call is TRBV5-1, the J call TRBJ2-2, with D unresolved. Trimming pared 0 bases from V and 6 bases from J, leaving 9 bases between. The CDR3 has 14 residues. CDR1 and CDR2 from the germline V gene are SGHRS and YFSETQ. CDR3 nucleotides: TGCGCCAGCAGCTTGGTCAGATCCGCCGGGGAGCTGTTTTTT. It specifies CASSLVRSAGELFF.

The chain links TRBV11-3 to TRBJ2-2; TRBD2 matches at 9 bases. The CDR3 extends over 14 amino acids. Looked up from germline, CDR1 is SGHNT and CDR2 is YENEEA. Trimming cost V 5 bases and J 6 bases; bases outside gene matches: 4. The CDR3 region has the DNA TGTGCCAGCAGCAGGGGACTAGCTTCCGGGGAGCTGTTTTTT. Amino acids: CASSRGLASGELFF.

The chain is built from TRBV6-4 and TRBJ1-5; 7 bases match TRBD1. The CDR3 is 17 amino acids. The V segment lost 6 bases and the J segment 1 base; nucleotides outside the gene matches: 12. Per germline, CDR1 MRHNA and CDR2 SNTAGT. The CDR3 loop is CASSIIDREGSNQPQHF. The CDR3 DNA is TGTGCCAGCAGCATAATTGACAGGGAGGGAAGCAATCAGCCCCAGCATTTT.

The chain recombines TRBV7-2 with TRBJ1-1, with D unclear. V gave up 1 base and J gave up 1 base, with 13 bases separating them. From germline, CDR1 is SGHTA and CDR2 FQGNSA. CDR3 size: 16 residues. The chain's CDR3 is CASSLEPPGSNTEAFF. CDR3 nucleotides: TGTGCCAGCAGCTTAGAGCCCCCAGGATCGAACACTGAAGCTTTCTTT.

V and J are TRBV6-5 and TRBJ2-7; TRBD2 agrees at 9 bases. Unmatched junction bases numbered 10, after V lost 10 bases and J lost 6 bases. CDR3 length equals 13 residues. Germline V lookup: CDR1 MNHEY, CDR2 SVGAGI. The CDR3 DNA reads as TGTGCCACCTCCGGAGCGGGAGGTTCCGAGCAGTACTTC. As protein: CATSGAGGSEQYF.

V usage is TRBV18 and J usage is TRBJ2-1; D not certain. The germline V gene encodes CDR1 KGHSH and CDR2 LQKENI. The CDR3 sequence is 15 residues long. V was cut by 10 bases and J by 0 bases, with 16 bases left in between. CDR3 sequence reads: CANSLSVGSYNEQFF. The CDR3 nucleotides are TGTGCCAACTCCCTCTCAGTGGGCTCCTACAATGAGCAGTTCTTC.

The chain links TRBV6-1 to TRBJ2-7; 7 positions agree with TRBD2. Germline V lookup: CDR1 MNHNS, CDR2 SASEGT. The CDR3 is made up of 15 amino acids. J gave up 8 bases and V 6 bases, and 16 bases lay outside the gene matches. The CDR3, as DNA: TGTGCCAGCAGCCAAATTGCGGGGGACCGTAGGCAGCAGTACTTC. The encoded protein is CASSQIAGDRRQQYF.

The chain joins TRBV7-8 to TRBJ2-2; D is unresolved. V was cut by 9 bases and J by 3 bases, with 11 bases left in between. The CDR3 totals 13 residues. CDR1 and CDR2 (germline): SGHVS, FQNEAQ. The DNA for the CDR3 is TGTGCCAGTCGTTTCTGGGACACCGGGGAGCTGTTTTTT. This translates into CASRFWDTGELFF. The entire variable domain, with the rest obtained from reference TRBV7-8 and TRBJ2-2, is as follows: GAGVSQSPRYKVAKRGQDVALRCDPISGHVSLFWYQQALGQGPEFLTYFQNEAQLDKSGLPSDRFFAERPEGSVSTLKIQRTQQEDSAVYLCASRFWDTGELFFGEGSRLTVL.

The chain recombines TRBV7-9 with TRBJ2-3; possible D gene TRBD1, 6 bases. The CDR3 has 15 residues. Trimming removed 7 bases from V and 2 bases from J, with 16 bases in between. Germline V CDR1 and CDR2: SEHNR, FQNEAQ (reference sequence). CDR3 coding DNA: TGTGCCAGCACCCCAGACAGGAAGAACACAGATACGCAGTATTTT. Translation: CASTPDRKNTDTQYF.

The rearrangement uses TRBV10-3 and TRBJ2-2; maybe TRBD1 (6 bases). Germline V CDR1 and CDR2: ENHRY, SYGVKD. This CDR3 is built from 15 residues. V shed 10 bases and J shed 0 bases, with 15 bases lying between them. The CDR3 region has the DNA TGTGCCACAAATCACCGGGACACGAACACCGGGGAGCTGTTTTTT. Amino acid sequence: CATNHRDTNTGELFF.

This rearrangement joins TRBV9 to TRBJ2-5; 8 positions agree with TRBD2. V was clipped by 7 bases and J by 5 bases; unmatched bases: 7. CDR1 and CDR2 (germline): SGDLS, YYNGEE. The CDR3 contains 13 residues. The CDR3 sequence is CASGPAGVETQYF. The CDR3 region has the DNA TGTGCCAGCGGACCAGCGGGAGTCGAGACCCAGTACTTC.

The chain carries TRBV4-3 and TRBJ1-2, with D possibly matching TRBD1 (6 bases). CDR1 and CDR2 (germline): LGHNA, YSLEER. Trimming left V 1 base short and J 0 bases short, with 18 bases between. This CDR3 comprises 18 residues. In nucleotides, the CDR3 is TGCGCCAGCAGCCAAGTGCATTTACAGGGCTTCGCTAACTATGGCTACACCTTC. Residues: CASSQVHLQGFANYGYTF.